This T cell receptor beta chain was identified in a study of identical twins. Via MiXCR, TCRdb re-called the 5' RACE reads, giving one row per CDR3 protein. The sample has 200,000 to 250,000 distinct CDR3 sequences, roughly 12% seen once. Many counts were recorded for this clonotype. The germline gives CDR1 SEHNR, CDR2 FQNEAQ (reference sequence). The CDR3 length is 12 residues. V shed 8 bases and J shed 0 bases, with 8 bases lying between them. These same records also appear under a second study, on yellow fever vaccine responses in identical twins.

The sample taken for sequencing was memory (CD45RO+) T cells sorted from blood. The TCR sequence derives from a woman aged 18-35 years in good health. The chain combines TRBV7-9 with TRBJ2-7; D gene uncertain. In nucleotides, the CDR3 is TGTGCCAGCTTGGGCAGCTCCTACGAGCAGTACTTC. Amino acids: CASLGSSYEQYF.